Presented here are 15 T cell receptor beta chains from one specimen sequenced in a study of type 1 regulatory T cells. For these receptors, no antigen is known. TCRdb re-analysed the reads in MiXCR, keeping a single row per CDR3 protein. The sample includes fewer than 25,000 distinct CDR3 sequences, over 60% of them seen just once. Sequencing used cultured T cells, either the whole culture or a sorted T cell fraction (not recorded which). Subset meaning: Tr1-enriched cell product generated in vitro against host alloantigens. Receptor source: a human donor in good health.

The V gene is TRBV5-1, the J gene TRBJ2-7; D is unclear. This CDR3 is built from 15 residues. Germline V gene lookup returns CDR1 SGHRS and CDR2 YFSETQ. V was clipped by 1 base and J by 2 bases, with 13 bases between them. The CDR3 DNA sequence: TGCGCCAGCAGCTTGTCGTCAGCACCCCCCTACGAGCAGTACTTC. It encodes CASSLSSAPPYEQYF.

The gene calls are TRBV5-1 and TRBJ2-5; D call uncertain. Germline-derived CDR1 and CDR2 are SGHRS and YFSETQ. This CDR3 has 15 residues. The germline V and J ends were trimmed by 0 bases and 7 bases, with 16 bases remaining between them. CDR3 amino acids: CASSLGSNSPGTQYF. In DNA, the CDR3 is TGCGCCAGCAGCTTGGGCAGCAACAGCCCTGGGACCCAGTACTTC.

V gene TRBV2 combines with J gene TRBJ2-7, with D tentatively TRBD1 (6 bases). Germline-derived CDR1 and CDR2 are SNHLY and FYNNEI. The length of the CDR3 is 12 residues. V gave up 4 bases and J gave up 5 bases, with 9 bases separating them. The CDR3: CASSVRTDEQYF. The CDR3 region has the DNA TGTGCCAGCAGTGTTCGGACAGACGAGCAGTACTTC.

The V call is TRBV6-6, the J call TRBJ2-5; a weak D match, TRBD2 (5 bases). Germline CDR1 reads MNHNY; CDR2 reads SVGAGI (reference sequence). The CDR3 sequence is 13 residues long. Trimming removed 4 bases at V and 7 bases at J, with 13 bases between. CDR3 protein: CASSSSGDWTQYF. In nucleotides, the CDR3 is TGTGCCAGCAGTTCCTCCGGGGATTGGACCCAGTACTTC.

This clonotype has a handful of counts. J is TRBJ2-7 and V is TRBV5-1; possible D gene TRBD2, 5 bases. The germline gives CDR1 SGHRS, CDR2 YFSETQ. The CDR3 runs to 15 residues. Trimming pared 0 bases from V and 7 bases from J, leaving 17 bases between. The CDR3, as DNA: TGCGCCAGCAGCTTGGAGCCAGGAGGCCTGGGGGAGCAGTACTTC. This sequence encodes CASSLEPGGLGEQYF.

This chain connects TRBV5-1 to TRBJ1-1; possibly TRBD1 for D (5 bases). CDR3 size: 13 residues. The germline CDR1 and CDR2 sequences are SGHRS and YFSETQ. Between the trimmed V and J ends, which lost 4 bases and 6 bases, there was a span of 13 bases. DNA for the CDR3: TGCGCCAGCAGCCTCTGGAGGGACGCTGAAGCTTTCTTT. Its protein is CASSLWRDAEAFF.

The V and J genes are TRBV7-2 and TRBJ2-1; the D call may be TRBD1 or TRBD2 (5 bases each). The CDR3 covers 16 residues. With 5 bases removed from V and 8 bases from J, the gap between germline ends came to 22 bases. Germline V gene sequence: CDR1 SGHTA, CDR2 FQGNSA. In DNA, the CDR3 is TGTGCCAGCAGCCTGACGGGGCGGCGTGGTGCGTATGAGCAGTTCTTC. This translates into CASSLTGRRGAYEQFF.

This clonotype was detected only a few times. The chain couples TRBV12-3 or TRBV12-4 to TRBJ1-1, with D possibly TRBD1 on 5 matching bases. V was cut by 5 bases and J by 0 bases, with 10 bases left in between. The CDR3 has 14 amino acids. The CDR3 sequence: CASSLGLMNTEAFF. CDR3 bases: TGTGCCAGCAGTCTGGGACTGATGAACACTGAAGCTTTCTTT.

This clonotype was counted only a few times. The rearrangement joins TRBV11-2 to TRBJ2-7; tentatively, D is TRBD1 (6 bases). Trimming shortened V by 4 bases and J by 6 bases, and 13 bases separated the two germline ends. CDR1 and CDR2 from the germline V gene are SGHAT and FQNNGV. There are 13 residues in the CDR3. In nucleotides, the CDR3 is TGTGCCAGCAGCTACCAACAGGGTTTCGAGCAGTACTTC. It encodes CASSYQQGFEQYF.

This chain joins TRBV9 and TRBJ1-1; 7 bases line up with TRBD1. The CDR3 is 14 residues long. The germline gives CDR1 SGDLS, CDR2 YYNGEE. V was clipped by 4 bases and J by 4 bases; unmatched bases: 7. The CDR3, as DNA: TGTGCCAGCAGCCCCCACAGGGGTGGCACTGAAGCTTTCTTT. Translation: CASSPHRGGTEAFF.

The chain joins TRBV27 to TRBJ1-2; perhaps TRBD1 as D (6 bases). V gave up 10 bases and J gave up 7 bases, with 16 bases separating them. Per germline, CDR1 MNHEY and CDR2 SMNVEV (reference sequence). The CDR3 is made up of 12 amino acids. CDR3 in DNA: TGTGCCACCCGGGGGGCTTTACCTGGCTACACCTTC. Translation: CATRGALPGYTF.

The V gene is TRBV5-1, the J gene TRBJ2-5, with TRBD2 matching over 11 bases. V lost 4 bases to trimming and J lost 2 bases; unmatched junction nucleotides: 13. Germline values: CDR1 SGHRS, CDR2 YFSETQ. The CDR3 runs 18 residues. CDR3 sequence reads: CASSPGRLAGGSQETQYF. CDR3 nucleotide sequence: TGCGCCAGCAGCCCAGGGCGGCTAGCGGGGGGCTCTCAAGAGACCCAGTACTTC.

The chain carries TRBV12-3 or TRBV12-4 and TRBJ2-7; D tentatively reads TRBD1 or TRBD2 (6 bases each). Trimming cost V 4 bases and J 1 base, with 17 bases left between them. The CDR3 consists of 16 residues. The CDR3 protein is CASSSRQSGASYEQYF. CDR3 coding DNA: TGTGCCAGCAGTTCCCGCCAGTCGGGGGCATCCTACGAGCAGTACTTC.

V is TRBV28 and J is TRBJ1-1; D is unclear. Looked up from germline, CDR1 is MDHEN and CDR2 is SYDVKM. Trimming stripped 11 bases from V and 5 bases from J, with 24 bases between. The CDR3 totals 15 residues. CDR3 in DNA: TGTGCCTCCCGTCCGGCAACCCTCCAGAGAACTGAAGCTTTCTTT. Amino acids: CASRPATLQRTEAFF.

The chain joins TRBV5-5 to TRBJ1-2, with TRBD1 matching over 8 bases. Germline lookup yields CDR1 SGHKS and CDR2 YYEKEE (reference sequence). The CDR3 totals 14 residues. Trimming removed 4 bases from V and 8 bases from J; junction bases left unmatched: 10. CDR3 in amino acids: CASSASPGGGGYTF. The CDR3 bases are TGTGCCAGCAGCGCCTCTCCAGGGGGCGGCGGCTACACCTTC.